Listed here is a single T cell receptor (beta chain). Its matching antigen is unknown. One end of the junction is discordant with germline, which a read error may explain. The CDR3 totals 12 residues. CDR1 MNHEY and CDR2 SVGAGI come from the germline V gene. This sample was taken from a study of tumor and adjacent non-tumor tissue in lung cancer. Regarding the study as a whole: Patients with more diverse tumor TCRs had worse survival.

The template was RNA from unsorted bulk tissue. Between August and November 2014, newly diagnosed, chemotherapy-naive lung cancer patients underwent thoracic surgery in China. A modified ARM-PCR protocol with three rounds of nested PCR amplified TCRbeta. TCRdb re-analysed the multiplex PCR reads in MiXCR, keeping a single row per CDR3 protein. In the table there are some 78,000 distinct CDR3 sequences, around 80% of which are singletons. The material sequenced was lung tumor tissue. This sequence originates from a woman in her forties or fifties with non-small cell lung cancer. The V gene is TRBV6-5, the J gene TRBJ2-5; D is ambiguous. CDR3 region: CANSCTLETQYF. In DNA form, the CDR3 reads TGTGCCAACAGTTGCACCTTAGAGACCCAGTACTTC.